The 26 T cell receptor beta chains below all came from one sample that was sequenced in a study of CD8 T cells in ankylosing spondylitis (dated by TCRdb to the late 2010s). Study-level results and caveats: A TCR beta motif of several highly homologous amino acid variants appeared characteristic of blood from ankylosing spondylitis patients.

For these receptors, no antigen is known. To prepare the library, 5' RACE was applied. Sequenced on an Illumina HiSeq 2500. TCRdb applied fastp at Q25 and MiXCR to the public reads, then kept only in-frame beta chains. Each entry merges the rows of one CDR3 protein and shows their most common DNA and genes. Counted in this sample were fewer than 550,000 distinct CDR3 sequences; approximately 5.3% of them appeared once. The ten biggest clones cover 3.5% of the sample. Sequenced material: blood, either unsorted or a sorted T cell fraction (not recorded which). The receptors were sampled from a male donor with ankylosing spondylitis.

Ten or more counts support this clonotype. The germline gene is not matched at one end of the junction; a read error may be the cause. The chain is built from TRBV27 and TRBJ2-7; 12 bases are shared with TRBD1. The CDR3 is made up of 15 amino acids. Germline values: CDR1 MNHEY, CDR2 SMNVEV (reference sequence). DNA for the CDR3: TGTGCCAGCTGTGCCGGGACAGGGGGCTCCGACGAGCAGTACTTC. Translation: CASCAGTGGSDEQYF.

Only a few counts were recorded for this clonotype. The genes are TRBV6-5 and TRBJ2-7; D remains ambiguous. V was trimmed by 1 base and J by 3 bases, leaving 10 bases between them. Germline V gene lookup returns CDR1 MNHEY and CDR2 SVGAGI. The CDR3 is 14 residues long. The CDR3 is CASSYFPKGYEQYF. CDR3 bases: TGTGCCAGCAGTTACTTCCCGAAGGGCTACGAGCAGTACTTC.

This clonotype has a count of ten or more. The chain combines TRBV5-1 with TRBJ2-7; 7 bases match TRBD1. Germline V gives CDR1 SGHRS, CDR2 YFSETQ. This CDR3 spans 13 amino acids. V shed 0 bases and J 6 bases; nucleotides not matched to a gene: 3. CDR3 DNA sequence: TGCGCCAGCAGCTTGGGGGACAGTCGCGAGCAGTACTTC. It translates to CASSLGDSREQYF.

This clonotype came up many times. V usage is TRBV7-9 and J usage is TRBJ2-1, with TRBD2 matching 13 bases. Trimming at V came to 4 bases and at J to 7 bases, leaving 7 bases not matched to a gene. Per germline, CDR1 SEHNR and CDR2 FQNEAQ (reference sequence). This CDR3 contains 16 residues. This CDR3 is CASSYRTSGRRNEQFF. DNA for the CDR3: TGTGCCAGCAGCTATCGGACTAGCGGGAGAAGAAATGAGCAGTTCTTC.

This clonotype was seen repeatedly, ten times or more. The chain recombines TRBV15 with TRBJ1-1, with D tentatively TRBD1 (5 bases). CDR1 is LNHNV and CDR2 is YYDKDF in the germline V gene (reference sequence). This CDR3 is 11 amino acids long. V was cut by 8 bases and J by 8 bases, with 12 bases left in between. The CDR3 DNA is TGTGCCACCGGGGCTCGGCACGAAGCTTTCTTT. Translated, it gives CATGARHEAFF.

V gene TRBV4-3 combines with J gene TRBJ2-7; D is unresolved. The germline gives CDR1 LGHNA, CDR2 YSLEER. V lost 0 bases and J lost 3, with 9 bases in between. This CDR3 is built from 14 residues. The chain's CDR3 is CASSQEGSVYEQYF. The DNA of the CDR3 is TGCGCCAGCAGCCAAGAGGGCAGCGTCTACGAGCAGTACTTC.

This clonotype came up many times. The chain employs TRBV4-3 and TRBJ2-1, with D unresolved. The CDR3 contains 14 residues. The V gene's germline CDR1 is LGHNA and CDR2 YSLEER. V was cut by 1 base and J by 15 bases, with 19 bases left in between. CDR3: CASSQVLGQSVPFF. The CDR3 DNA follows: TGCGCCAGCAGCCAAGTTTTAGGCCAGTCCGTTCCGTTCTTC.

This clonotype was seen at least ten times. V usage is TRBV15 and J usage is TRBJ1-2, with a weak D call TRBD1 (6 bases). Germline CDR1 and CDR2: LNHNV and YYDKDF (reference sequence). Trimming pared 1 base from V and 4 bases from J, leaving 19 bases between. The CDR3 spans 17 residues. The CDR3, as DNA: TGTGCCACCAGCAGAGTGCCTTCAGACAGGAATTCCTATGGCTACACCTTC. Translation gives CATSRVPSDRNSYGYTF. The variable domain in full, completed from reference TRBV15 and TRBJ1-2, reads DAMVIQNPRYQVTQFGKPVTLSCSQTLNHNVMYWYQQKSSQAPKLLFHYYDKDFNNEADTPDNFQSRRPNTSFCFLDIRSPGLGDTAMYLCATSRVPSDRNSYGYTFGSGTRLTVV.

At least ten counts were recorded for this clonotype. V gene TRBV20-1 combines with J gene TRBJ2-1; 10 positions match TRBD2. The CDR3 sequence is 18 residues long. Germline assignment: CDR1 DFQATT and CDR2 SNEGSKA (reference sequence). After removal of 0 bases from V and 2 bases from J, the junction contained 10 bases not matched to a gene. The CDR3 sequence: CSARDRLSGRAPYNEQFF. Written as DNA, the CDR3 is TGCAGTGCTAGAGATCGCCTCAGCGGGAGGGCCCCCTACAATGAGCAGTTCTTC.

Many counts were recorded for this clonotype. V is TRBV7-2 and J is TRBJ2-1; 9 bases are shared with TRBD2. Trimming took 2 bases from V and 12 from J; bases not matched to a gene: 17. In germline, CDR1 is SGHTA, CDR2 FQGNSA. CDR3 length equals 17 residues. In nucleotides, the CDR3 is TGTGCCAGCAGCTTAAGTGTCCGGACTAGCGCTAGTTGGAGGCAGTTCTTC. Translating it yields CASSLSVRTSASWRQFF.

This clonotype was counted a few times. V is TRBV6-1 and J is TRBJ1-1; D is unresolved. V was cut by 6 bases and J by 4 bases, with 6 bases left in between. Germline CDR1 is MNHNS and CDR2 is SASEGT. The CDR3 covers 11 residues. The CDR3 coding sequence is TGTGCCAGCAGGACTACCACTGAAGCTTTCTTT. It encodes CASRTTTEAFF.

This clonotype was observed many times. This rearrangement joins TRBV28 to TRBJ2-7, with 8 bases matching TRBD1. From germline, CDR1 is MDHEN and CDR2 SYDVKM. The J segment lost 2 bases and the V segment lost 2 bases, leaving 11 bases of the junction unmatched. This CDR3 is 17 amino acids long. CDR3: CASSLVRWGQETYEQYF. CDR3 nucleotides: TGTGCCAGCAGTTTAGTCCGTTGGGGACAGGAAACCTACGAGCAGTACTTC.

This clonotype was seen ten or more times. The genes are TRBV28 and TRBJ2-7; D assignment may be TRBD1 or TRBD2 (5 bases each). The CDR3 loop spans 12 amino acids. Germline-derived CDR1 and CDR2 are MDHEN and SYDVKM. Trimming stripped 11 bases from V and 5 bases from J, with 16 bases between. This CDR3 is CASGTTVDEQYF. CDR3 nucleotide sequence: TGTGCCTCGGGGACCACGGTAGACGAGCAGTACTTC.

In the case of this clonotype: This may arise from a read error, as a much more abundant clone is one base away. V is TRBV20-1 and J is TRBJ2-3, with TRBD2 identical over 9 bases. The CDR3 consists of 13 residues. CDR1 is DFQATT, CDR2 SNEGSKA, per germline (reference sequence). V dropped 5 bases and J dropped 4; count of bases not matched to a gene: 4. CDR3 residues: CSAEAGGADTQYF. Written as DNA, the CDR3 is TGCAGTGCTGAAGCGGGAGGAGCAGATACGCAGTATTTT.

This clonotype was seen repeatedly, ten times or more. The chain employs TRBV20-1 and TRBJ2-2; no reliable D call. V gave up 4 bases and J gave up 4 bases, with 13 bases separating them. Germline V lookup: CDR1 DFQATT, CDR2 SNEGSKA (reference sequence). CDR3 length: 14 residues. CDR3 in amino acids: CSATRALRTGELFF. CDR3 coding DNA: TGCAGTGCTACAAGAGCACTCCGCACCGGGGAGCTGTTTTTT.

Ten or more counts support this clonotype. The gene calls are TRBV7-9 and TRBJ2-1; TRBD2 matches 7 bases. The CDR3 is made up of 15 amino acids. Germline trimming cut 5 bases from V and 9 bases from J; bases unmatched to any gene: 13. Germline assignment: CDR1 SEHNR and CDR2 FQNEAQ (reference sequence). Here the CDR3 DNA reads TGTGCCAGCAGCCAAAACCCCCGACTAGCACTTGAGCAGTTCTTC. Protein: CASSQNPRLALEQFF.

This clonotype occurred a few times. The rearrangement uses TRBV7-2 and TRBJ2-1; 14 bases agree with TRBD2. The CDR3 runs to 16 residues. J lost 5 bases, V lost 5 bases, and 5 bases had no gene match. Germline CDR1 reads SGHTA; CDR2 reads FQGNSA. CDR3 in DNA: TGTGCCAGCAGCCCTGGACTAGCGGGGGGACACAATGAGCAGTTCTTC. Its translation is CASSPGLAGGHNEQFF.

This clonotype occurred many times. The chain couples TRBV9 to TRBJ2-2; D gene uncertain. The CDR3 runs to 13 residues. Germline-derived CDR1 and CDR2 are SGDLS and YYNGEE. Deletions cut 0 bases from V and 5 bases from J, with 5 bases between. The CDR3 DNA sequence: TGTGCCAGCAGCGTAGCCTGGACCGGGGAGCTGTTTTTT. Protein: CASSVAWTGELFF.

This clonotype was picked up many times. This chain joins TRBV24-1 and TRBJ2-3; 7 bases match TRBD2. The CDR3 runs to 15 residues. V shed 3 bases and J 2 bases; nucleotides not matched to a gene: 4. The germline V gene encodes CDR1 KGHDR and CDR2 SFDVKD. The CDR3 sequence is CATSDRDYVTDTQYF. DNA of the CDR3: TGTGCCACCAGTGATCGGGACTATGTCACAGATACGCAGTATTTT.

Comment on this clonotype: A much larger clonotype is one base distant, so this may be a read error. The DNA of the CDR3 is TGTGCCAGCAGACGACATGGAGTAAGTCAGCCCCAGCATTTT. Residues: CASRRHGVSQPQHF. The chain recombines TRBV6-2 or TRBV6-3 with TRBJ1-5; D call uncertain. This CDR3 contains 14 residues. Between the trimmed V and J ends, which lost 6 bases and 6 bases, there was a span of 15 bases. CDR1 MNHEY and CDR2 SVGEGT come from the germline V gene.

This clonotype occurred many times. The J gene is TRBJ1-2, the V gene TRBV28; maybe TRBD1 (6 bases). The CDR3 covers 12 residues. Trimming took 6 bases from V and 8 from J, leaving 13 bases between them. The germline CDR1 and CDR2 sequences are MDHEN and SYDVKM. DNA of the CDR3: TGTGCCAGCAGCCCTCACAGGGACGGCTACACCTTC. Residues: CASSPHRDGYTF.

This clonotype was picked up a small number of times. The V call is TRBV25-1, the J call TRBJ2-7; 11 bases line up with TRBD1. The CDR3 is 15 residues long. V shed 6 bases and J 5 bases; nucleotides not matched to a gene: 9. Germline V CDR1 and CDR2: MGHDK, SYGVNS. The CDR3 protein is CASSPLPGQGDEQYF. CDR3 DNA sequence: TGTGCCAGCAGCCCATTGCCGGGACAGGGGGACGAGCAGTACTTC.

This clonotype was detected many times. The genes are TRBV5-1 and TRBJ1-6; the D gene is possibly TRBD1 (6 bases). V lost 0 bases to trimming and J lost 6 bases, with 10 bases between them. The CDR3 has 15 residues. Germline CDR1 SGHRS, CDR2 YFSETQ. CDR3 protein: CASSLEGGINSPLHF. CDR3 nucleotides: TGCGCCAGCAGCTTGGAAGGGGGGATTAATTCACCCCTCCACTTT. Drawing the rest from reference TRBV5-1 and TRBJ1-6, the complete variable domain is KAGVTQTPRYLIKTRGQQVTLSCSPISGHRSVSWYQQTPGQGLQFLFEYFSETQRNKGNFPGRFSGRQFSNSRSEMNVSTLELGDSALYLCASSLEGGINSPLHFGNGTRLTVT.

The V call is TRBV28, the J call TRBJ2-3; 8 positions agree with TRBD2. CDR3 length: 15 amino acids. The V and J ends lost 5 bases and 5 bases, in that order; junction bases with no gene match: 9. The V gene's germline CDR1 is MDHEN and CDR2 SYDVKM. The CDR3, as DNA: TGTGCCAGCAGTCCGGACGGGACTAGGAGAGATACGCAGTATTTT. Translating it yields CASSPDGTRRDTQYF. The whole variable domain, filled in from reference TRBV28 and TRBJ2-3, reads DVKVTQSSRYLVKRTGEKVFLECVQDMDHENMFWYRQDPGLGLRLIYFSYDVKMKEKGDIPEGYSVSREKKERFSLILESASTNQTSMYLCASSPDGTRRDTQYFGPGTRLTVL.

This clonotype was recorded at least ten times. The CDR3 region has the DNA TGCGCCAGCAGCTTGGTCGGGGGTGGGTACACTGAAGCTTTCTTT. This sequence encodes CASSLVGGGYTEAFF. V gene TRBV5-1 combines with J gene TRBJ1-1, with D tentatively TRBD1 (5 bases). This CDR3 is built from 15 residues. From germline, CDR1 is SGHRS and CDR2 YFSETQ. The V end was cut by 0 bases, the J end by 3 bases, with 12 bases between.

This clonotype was picked up many times. The chain recombines TRBV10-1 with TRBJ1-5; weak D call: TRBD1 (6 bases). The V gene lost 3 bases and the J gene lost 6 bases, with 15 bases spanning the gap. The CDR3 runs to 15 residues. Germline-derived CDR1 and CDR2 are WNHNN and SYGVQD (reference sequence). The CDR3 DNA is TGCGCCAGCAGTGAAGGATCAGGGGCCCCTCAGCCCCAGCATTTT. Amino acids: CASSEGSGAPQPQHF.